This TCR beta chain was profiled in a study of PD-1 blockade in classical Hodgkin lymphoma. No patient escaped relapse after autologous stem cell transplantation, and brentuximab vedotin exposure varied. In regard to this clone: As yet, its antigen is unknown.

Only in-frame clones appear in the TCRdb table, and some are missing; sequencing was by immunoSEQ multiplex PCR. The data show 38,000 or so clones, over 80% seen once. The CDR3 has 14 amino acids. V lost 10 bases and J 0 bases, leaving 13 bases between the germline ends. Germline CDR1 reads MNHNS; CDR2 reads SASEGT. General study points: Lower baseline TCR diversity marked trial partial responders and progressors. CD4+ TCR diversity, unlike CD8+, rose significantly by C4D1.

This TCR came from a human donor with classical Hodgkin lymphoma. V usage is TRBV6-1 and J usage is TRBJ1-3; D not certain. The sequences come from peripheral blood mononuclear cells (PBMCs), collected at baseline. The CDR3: CATQEIRSGNTIYF. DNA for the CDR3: TGTGCCACTCAGGAGATTCGCTCTGGAAACACCATATATTTT.